These 24 T cell receptor beta chains share one sample of origin, sequenced in a study of T cell responses to AZD1222 COVID-19 vaccine (dated by TCRdb to 2020 to 2022). The library was generated by the immunoSEQ multiplex PCR assay. In TCRdb, the immuneACCESS table is reduced to in-frame sequences with V and J assigned. These tables do not hold every clone; where another copy was compared, an unresolved V gene accounts for under half, and the others remain unexplained. The table for this sample lists about 200,000 clones; roughly nine tenths of them were counted only once. The ten largest clones represent about 3.6% of the sample. The time point label on this specimen signifies: about 28 days (+/-7) after the second vaccine dose. According to the study, the label for this sample's treatment or condition signals: meningococcal conjugate vaccine given as trial control. The sequences come from peripheral blood, collected 28 days after the second dose of the MenACWY control vaccine. Receptor source: an adult who received the MenACWY meningococcal vaccine as a control.

The chain carries TRBV2 and TRBJ1-1; D is possibly TRBD1 (6 bases). The CDR3 consists of 13 residues. Germline V gene lookup returns CDR1 SNHLY and CDR2 FYNNEI. The germline V and J ends were trimmed by 8 bases and 0 bases, with 10 bases remaining between them. In nucleotides, the CDR3 is TGTGCCAGCCGGGGACATCTGAACACTGAAGCTTTCTTT. Translating it yields CASRGHLNTEAFF.

V usage is TRBV7-6 and J usage is TRBJ2-1; 14 bases agree with TRBD2. Germline V lookup: CDR1 SGHVS, CDR2 FNYEAQ. The CDR3 totals 18 residues. Unmatched junction bases numbered 12, after V lost 5 bases and J lost 6 bases. CDR3 nucleotides: TGTGCCAGCAGCCAAACCGCGGGACTAGCGGGAGAGGGCAATGAGCAGTTCTTC. Translating it yields CASSQTAGLAGEGNEQFF.

In nucleotides, the CDR3 is TGTGCCAGCAGCTCTCAGGGATTTGGGGGCTACACCTTC. It is translated as CASSSQGFGGYTF. The chain couples TRBV7-2 to TRBJ1-2; D perhaps matches TRBD1 (5 bases). V was trimmed by 4 bases and J by 8 bases, leaving 14 bases between them. Per the germline V gene, CDR1 is SGHTA and CDR2 is FQGNSA. The CDR3 spans 13 residues.

This clone was seen more than once but under ten times. CDR3 residues: CASSFGLAGYEQYF. For the CDR3, the DNA is TGCGCCAGCAGCTTCGGACTAGCGGGATACGAGCAGTACTTC. The chain is built from TRBV5-1 and TRBJ2-7, with 12 bases lining up with TRBD2. Trimming removed 2 bases from V and 4 bases from J; junction bases left unmatched: 1. Germline CDR1 and CDR2: SGHRS and YFSETQ. CDR3 size: 14 residues.

The chain employs TRBV5-6 and TRBJ2-7, with TRBD2 identical over 10 bases. Per the germline V gene, CDR1 is SGHDT and CDR2 is YYEEEE. The V segment lost 1 base and the J segment 6 bases; nucleotides outside the gene matches: 10. The CDR3 is 16 amino acids. The CDR3 loop reads CASSLPSGRVFGEQYF. CDR3 nucleotides: TGTGCCAGCAGCTTGCCTAGCGGGAGAGTGTTCGGCGAGCAGTACTTC.

The CDR3 spells CSARDDYGYTF. The DNA of the CDR3 is TGCAGTGCTCGGGACGACTATGGCTACACCTTC. The rearrangement uses TRBV20-1 and TRBJ1-2, with a possible D match to TRBD1 (5 bases). With 5 bases removed from V and 3 bases from J, the gap between germline ends came to 7 bases. The CDR3 contains 11 residues. Germline V CDR1 and CDR2: DFQATT, SNEGSKA (reference sequence).

The V gene is TRBV28, the J gene TRBJ1-2; TRBD1 matches 9 bases. The CDR3 consists of 13 residues. CDR1 and CDR2 from the germline V gene are MDHEN and SYDVKM. Trimming cost V 6 bases and J 8 bases; bases outside gene matches: 7. DNA of the CDR3: TGTGCCAGCAGCCCCCGGGACAGGGCCGGCTACACCTTC. Protein: CASSPRDRAGYTF.

The chain recombines TRBV5-1 with TRBJ2-3; 7 bases agree with TRBD1. CDR1 SGHRS and CDR2 YFSETQ come from the germline V gene. This CDR3 contains 14 residues. Germline trimming cut 0 bases from V and 5 bases from J; bases unmatched to any gene: 3. The CDR3 nucleotides are TGCGCCAGCAGCTTGGAGGGGGCTGGAGATACGCAGTATTTT. It codes for CASSLEGAGDTQYF. Full variable domain (rest looked up from reference TRBV5-1 and TRBJ2-3): KAGVTQTPRYLIKTRGQQVTLSCSPISGHRSVSWYQQTPGQGLQFLFEYFSETQRNKGNFPGRFSGRQFSNSRSEMNVSTLELGDSALYLCASSLEGAGDTQYFGPGTRLTVL.

This clone was observed a single time. The chain has TRBV19 and TRBJ1-5, with D possibly being TRBD1 (6 bases). Germline CDR1 and CDR2: LNHDA and SQIVND (reference sequence). The CDR3 has 14 amino acids. Trimming stripped 9 bases from V and 3 bases from J, with 15 bases between. The CDR3 DNA reads TGTGCCAGCGACCTCCAGGGGCTCAATCAGCCCCAGCATTTT. Protein sequence: CASDLQGLNQPQHF.

This clone was seen just once. The rearrangement joins TRBV14 to TRBJ2-7; 14 nucleotides align to TRBD2. Germline CDR1 reads SGHDN; CDR2 reads FVKESK. After removal of 4 bases from V and 7 bases from J, the junction contained 6 bases not matched to a gene. The CDR3 covers 15 residues. For the CDR3, the DNA is TGTGCCAGCAGCCCGGGACTAGCGGGAGTAAGTGAGCAGTACTTC. Protein: CASSPGLAGVSEQYF.

J is TRBJ1-2 and V is TRBV28, with 8 positions matching TRBD1. The CDR3 is 15 residues long. Trimming cost V 5 bases and J 8 bases; bases outside gene matches: 13. The germline V gene encodes CDR1 MDHEN and CDR2 SYDVKM. The CDR3 DNA reads TGTGCCAGCAGTCTCGGACAGGGAGGGATAATGGGCTACACCTTC. As protein: CASSLGQGGIMGYTF.

The chain carries TRBV30 and TRBJ2-5, with D possibly matching TRBD2 (5 bases). CDR1 and CDR2 (germline): GTSNPN, SVGIG (reference sequence). Deletions cut 2 bases from V and 2 bases from J, with 6 bases between. The CDR3 has 12 residues. The CDR3 DNA reads TGTGCCTGGAGTCGGGATCAAGAGACCCAGTACTTC. This codes for CAWSRDQETQYF.

The genes are TRBV19 and TRBJ2-1; D is uncertain. The germline gives CDR1 LNHDA, CDR2 SQIVND (reference sequence). V lost 4 bases to trimming and J lost 9 bases, with 13 bases between them. This CDR3 region has 13 residues. CDR3 bases: TGTGCCAGTAGTACTGTAACTACCGGTGAGCAGTTCTTC. Protein product: CASSTVTTGEQFF.

The chain employs TRBV20-1 and TRBJ1-1; D uncertain. This CDR3 contains 11 residues. Trimming shortened V by 4 bases and J by 3 bases, and 6 bases separated the two germline ends. Germline values: CDR1 DFQATT, CDR2 SNEGSKA (reference sequence). The CDR3 spells CSANPHTEAFF. Written as DNA, the CDR3 is TGCAGTGCTAACCCCCACACTGAAGCTTTCTTT.

This sequence joins TRBV4-3 and TRBJ2-7; 8 nucleotides agree with TRBD1. CDR3 size: 15 residues. CDR1 and CDR2 (germline): LGHNA, YSLEER. J lost 3 bases, V lost 1 base, and 5 bases had no gene match. The chain's CDR3 is CASSQGDRGYYEQYF. The DNA of the CDR3 is TGCGCCAGCAGCCAAGGAGACAGGGGTTACTACGAGCAGTACTTC.

This clone was counted once. J is TRBJ1-5 and V is TRBV14, with a weak D call TRBD1 (5 bases). CDR1 is SGHDN and CDR2 is FVKESK in the germline V gene. This CDR3 comprises 14 residues. Trimming took 4 bases from V and 1 from J, leaving 8 bases between them. The CDR3 bases are TGTGCCAGCAGCCGGCAGGGAAGCAATCAGCCCCAGCATTTT. Translated: CASSRQGSNQPQHF. Complete variable domain (other parts from reference TRBV14 and TRBJ1-5): EAGVTQFPSHSVIEKGQTVTLRCDPISGHDNLYWYRRVMGKEIKFLLHFVKESKQDESGMPNNRFLAERTGGTYSTLKVQPAELEDSGVYFCASSRQGSNQPQHFGDGTRLSIL.

The V call is TRBV3-1 (or the pseudogene TRBV3-2), the J call TRBJ2-7; the D gene is possibly TRBD2 (6 bases). Germline V gives CDR1 LGHDT, CDR2 YNNKEL (reference sequence). The CDR3 runs to 12 residues. Between the trimmed V and J ends, which lost 8 bases and 5 bases, there was a span of 13 bases. The CDR3 bases are TGTGCCAGCGGCGCCAGGAGGGACGAGCAGTACTTC. Its protein is CASGARRDEQYF.

This sequence joins TRBV6-2 or TRBV6-3 and TRBJ1-1, with TRBD1 identical over 7 bases. CDR3 length: 13 residues. After removal of 5 bases from V and 4 bases from J, the junction contained 4 bases not matched to a gene. Germline CDR1 is MNHEY and CDR2 is SVGEGT. CDR3 region: CASSPDRTTEAFF. As DNA, the CDR3 is TGTGCCAGCAGTCCGGACAGGACCACTGAAGCTTTCTTT.

This clone was found once. This rearrangement joins TRBV2 to TRBJ2-7; D is possibly TRBD2 (6 bases). Deletions cut 3 bases from V and 5 bases from J, with 11 bases between. Germline lookup yields CDR1 SNHLY and CDR2 FYNNEI. There are 13 residues in the CDR3. The CDR3 loop is CASSERERDEQYF. The CDR3 DNA follows: TGTGCCAGCAGTGAGCGGGAACGCGACGAGCAGTACTTC.

The chain employs TRBV7-9 and TRBJ2-2; possible D gene TRBD2, 5 bases. In germline, CDR1 is SEHNR, CDR2 FQNEAQ (reference sequence). Between the trimmed V and J ends, which lost 7 bases and 0 bases, there was a span of 15 bases. The CDR3 has 16 amino acids. The CDR3 nucleotides read TGTGCCAGCAACGGGAAGTCGGCCTCGAACACCGGGGAGCTGTTTTTT. It encodes CASNGKSASNTGELFF.

The J gene is TRBJ2-2, the V gene TRBV24-1; D might be TRBD2 (5 bases). Germline CDR1 reads KGHDR; CDR2 reads SFDVKD. The ends were cut back, 2 bases at V and 4 bases at J, with 13 bases in the middle. The CDR3 is 16 amino acids. CDR3 sequence (DNA): TGTGCCACCAGTGATTCACTCCGGGGAGCCACCGGGGAGCTGTTTTTT. It codes for CATSDSLRGATGELFF.

The chain combines TRBV25-1 with TRBJ2-2; a weak D match, TRBD1 (6 bases). The germline gives CDR1 MGHDK, CDR2 SYGVNS. The CDR3 is made up of 13 amino acids. Between the trimmed V and J ends, which lost 5 bases and 4 bases, there was a span of 8 bases. CDR3: CASSFRGTGELFF. DNA of the CDR3: TGTGCCAGCAGTTTCAGGGGCACCGGGGAGCTGTTTTTT.

The chain carries TRBV30 and TRBJ2-7, with TRBD1 matching 7 bases. The CDR3 runs to 12 residues. Trimming took 0 bases from V and 11 from J; bases not matched to a gene: 7. In germline, CDR1 is GTSNPN, CDR2 SVGIG (reference sequence). The chain's CDR3 is CAWSVHEGAEYF. The DNA for the CDR3 is TGTGCCTGGAGTGTACATGAGGGGGCTGAGTACTTC.

The chain carries TRBV10-3 and TRBJ1-1; tentative D call: TRBD1 (6 bases). The CDR3 consists of 14 residues. Trimming removed 8 bases at V and 5 bases at J, with 18 bases between. The germline gives CDR1 ENHRY, CDR2 SYGVKD. The DNA of the CDR3 is TGTGCCATCGGGAGGGGGGGCGAAAGGACTGAAGCTTTCTTT. Translation: CAIGRGGERTEAFF.